This entry concerns a single TCR beta chain. Single viable CD3+CD4+CD8-CD45RO+ cells were sorted as the memory CD4+ T cells. The data derive from a study of memory CD4+ T cells and cytomegalovirus serostatus. Sequenced by immunoSEQ multiplex PCR; TCRdb stores in-frame clones only, minus some. This sample has more than 55,000 clones; approximately 78% occur once, and the top ten carry over 0.7%. The CDR3 is made up of 14 amino acids. V lost 1 base and J lost 1, with 7 bases in between. Germline-derived CDR1 and CDR2 are SSHAT and FNYEAQ (reference sequence). This receptor was obtained from an adult in good health and CMV-seronegative. The chain carries TRBV7-7 and TRBJ2-5; the D gene is possibly TRBD2 (6 bases). The specimen was memory CD4+ T cells from blood. The CDR3 nucleotides read TGTGCCAGCAGCTTAGGTAGCGGCCAAGAGACCCAGTACTTC. Its translation is CASSLGSGQETQYF.